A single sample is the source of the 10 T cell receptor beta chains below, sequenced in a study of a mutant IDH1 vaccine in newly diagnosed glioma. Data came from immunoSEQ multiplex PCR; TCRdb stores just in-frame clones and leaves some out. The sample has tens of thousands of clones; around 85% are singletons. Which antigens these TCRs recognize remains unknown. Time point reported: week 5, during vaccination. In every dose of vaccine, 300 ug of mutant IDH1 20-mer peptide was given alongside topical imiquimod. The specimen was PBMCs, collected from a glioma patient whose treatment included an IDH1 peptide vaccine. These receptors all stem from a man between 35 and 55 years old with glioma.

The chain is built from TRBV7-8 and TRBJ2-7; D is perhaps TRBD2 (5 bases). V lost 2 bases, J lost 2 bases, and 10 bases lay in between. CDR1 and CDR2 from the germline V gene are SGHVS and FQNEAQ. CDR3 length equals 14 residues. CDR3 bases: TGTGCCAGCAGCTTAACTGGACTCCCCTACGAGCAGTACTTC. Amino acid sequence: CASSLTGLPYEQYF.

As DNA, the CDR3 is TGTGCCAGCAGTTCCCCCGGGACAGGGTATTCCGAGCAGTACTTC. Amino acid sequence: CASSSPGTGYSEQYF. The chain employs TRBV28 and TRBJ2-7, with 9 bases fitting TRBD1. V dropped 4 bases and J dropped 6; count of bases not matched to a gene: 10. CDR3 length: 15 residues. From germline, CDR1 is MDHEN and CDR2 SYDVKM.

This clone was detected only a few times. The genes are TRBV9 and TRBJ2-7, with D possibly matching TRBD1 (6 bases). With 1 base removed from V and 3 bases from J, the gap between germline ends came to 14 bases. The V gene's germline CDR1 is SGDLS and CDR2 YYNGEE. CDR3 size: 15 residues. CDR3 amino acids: CASSVNPRGSYEQYF. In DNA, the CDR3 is TGTGCCAGCAGCGTAAACCCGAGGGGGAGCTACGAGCAGTACTTC.

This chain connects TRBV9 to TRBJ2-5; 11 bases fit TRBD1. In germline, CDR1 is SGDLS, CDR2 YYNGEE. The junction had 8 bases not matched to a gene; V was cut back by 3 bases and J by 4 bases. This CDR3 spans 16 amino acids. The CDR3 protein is CASSGAWDRGGETQYF. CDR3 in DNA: TGTGCCAGCAGCGGAGCTTGGGACAGGGGGGGAGAGACCCAGTACTTC.

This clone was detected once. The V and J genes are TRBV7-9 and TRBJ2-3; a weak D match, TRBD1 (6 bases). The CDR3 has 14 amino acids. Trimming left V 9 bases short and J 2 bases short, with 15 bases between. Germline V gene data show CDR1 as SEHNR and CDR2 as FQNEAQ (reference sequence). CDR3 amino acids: CASLTGTSTDTQYF. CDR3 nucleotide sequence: TGTGCCAGTCTAACAGGGACATCCACAGATACGCAGTATTTT.

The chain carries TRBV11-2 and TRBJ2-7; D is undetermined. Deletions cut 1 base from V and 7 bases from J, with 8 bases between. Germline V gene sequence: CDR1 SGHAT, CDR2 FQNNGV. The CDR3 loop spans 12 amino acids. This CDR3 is CASSLVTSEQYF. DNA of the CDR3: TGTGCCAGCAGCTTAGTAACAAGTGAGCAGTACTTC.

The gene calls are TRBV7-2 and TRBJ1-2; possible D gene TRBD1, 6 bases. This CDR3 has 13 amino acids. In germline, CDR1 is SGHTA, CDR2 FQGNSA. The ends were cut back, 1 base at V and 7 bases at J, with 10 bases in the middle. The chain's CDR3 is CASSLDGQSGYTF. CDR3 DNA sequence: TGTGCCAGCAGCTTAGATGGACAGAGTGGCTACACCTTC.

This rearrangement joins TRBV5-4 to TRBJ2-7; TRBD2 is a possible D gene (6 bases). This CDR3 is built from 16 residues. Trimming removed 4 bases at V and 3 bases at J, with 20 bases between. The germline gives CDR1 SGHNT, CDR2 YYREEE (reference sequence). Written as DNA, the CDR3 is TGTGCCAGCAGCCGGGGGACGTTCGGATTATACTACGAGCAGTACTTC. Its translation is CASSRGTFGLYYEQYF.

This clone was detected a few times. The CDR3 is CASRRGTSGGTDTQYF. The CDR3 region has the DNA TGTGCCAGCAGGCGAGGGACTAGCGGAGGCACAGATACGCAGTATTTT. The chain carries TRBV7-8 and TRBJ2-3; TRBD2 matches at 11 bases. Germline V lookup: CDR1 SGHVS, CDR2 FQNEAQ. Germline trimming cut 6 bases from V and 1 base from J; bases unmatched to any gene: 6. The CDR3 consists of 16 residues.

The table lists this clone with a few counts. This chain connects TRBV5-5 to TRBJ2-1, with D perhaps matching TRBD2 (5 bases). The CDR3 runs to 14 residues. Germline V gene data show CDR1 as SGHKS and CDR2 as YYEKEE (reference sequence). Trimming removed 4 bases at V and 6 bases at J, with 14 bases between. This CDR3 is CASSTKWTVNEQFF. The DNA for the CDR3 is TGTGCCAGCAGCACAAAATGGACTGTCAATGAGCAGTTCTTC.